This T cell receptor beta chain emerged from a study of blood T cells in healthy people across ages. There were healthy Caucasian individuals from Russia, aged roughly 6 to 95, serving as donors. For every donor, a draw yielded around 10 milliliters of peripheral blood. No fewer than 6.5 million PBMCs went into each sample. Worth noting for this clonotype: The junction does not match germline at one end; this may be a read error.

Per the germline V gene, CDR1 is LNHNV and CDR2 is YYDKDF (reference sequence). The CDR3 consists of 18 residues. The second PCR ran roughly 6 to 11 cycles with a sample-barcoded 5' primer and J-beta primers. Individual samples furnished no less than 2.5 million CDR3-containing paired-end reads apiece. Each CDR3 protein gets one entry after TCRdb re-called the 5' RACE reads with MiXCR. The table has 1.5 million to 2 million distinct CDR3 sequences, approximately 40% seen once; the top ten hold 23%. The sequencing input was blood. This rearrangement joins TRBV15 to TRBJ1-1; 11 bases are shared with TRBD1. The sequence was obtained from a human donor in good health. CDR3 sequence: CVTTDLTTRAGTGGQAFF. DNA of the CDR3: TGTGTCACCACCGATCTGACAACCAGGGCCGGGACAGGGGGTCAGGCTTTCTTT.